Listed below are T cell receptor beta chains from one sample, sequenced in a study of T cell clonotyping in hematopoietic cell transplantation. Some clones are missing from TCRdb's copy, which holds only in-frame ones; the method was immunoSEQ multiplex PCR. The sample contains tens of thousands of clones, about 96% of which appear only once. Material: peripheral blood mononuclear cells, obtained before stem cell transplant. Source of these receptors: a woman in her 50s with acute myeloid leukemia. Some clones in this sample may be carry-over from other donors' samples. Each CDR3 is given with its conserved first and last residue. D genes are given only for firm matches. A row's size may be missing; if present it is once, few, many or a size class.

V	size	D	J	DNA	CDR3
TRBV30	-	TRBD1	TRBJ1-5	TGTGCCTGGAGGGACGGGACAGGGGGCAATCAGCCCCAGCATTTT	CAWRDGTGGNQPQHF
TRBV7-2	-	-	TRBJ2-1	TGTGCCAGCAGGGGCCCGTGGGTCCTTGATGAGCAGTTCTTC	CASRGPWVLDEQFF
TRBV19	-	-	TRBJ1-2	TGTGCCAGTAGTCCCAGGACTGGCTACACCTTC	CASSPRTGYTF
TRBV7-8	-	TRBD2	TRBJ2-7	TGTGCCAGCAGCTTAGAAGCTAGCGGTTATGTGCAGTACTTC	CASSLEASGYVQYF
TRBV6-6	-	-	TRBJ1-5	TGTGCCAGCAGTCGGGATAGCAATCAGCCCCAGCATTTT	CASSRDSNQPQHF
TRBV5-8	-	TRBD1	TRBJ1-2	TGTGCCAGCAGCTTTCGACAGGGTCTCCACACCTTC	CASSFRQGLHTF
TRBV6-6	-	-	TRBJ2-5	TGTGCCAGCATAGGTGCGGAGACCCAGTACTTC	CASIGAETQYF
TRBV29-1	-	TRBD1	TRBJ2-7	TGCAGCGTTGGGGGACAGGGTACCTACGAGCAGTACTTC	CSVGGQGTYEQYF
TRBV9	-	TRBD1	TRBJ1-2	TGTGCCAGCACCATAACGGGACAGGGCTATGGCTACACCTTC	CASTITGQGYGYTF
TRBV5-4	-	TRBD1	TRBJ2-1	TGTGCCAGCAGCTTGTCAGGGGGCAGTGAGCAGTTCTTC	CASSLSGGSEQFF
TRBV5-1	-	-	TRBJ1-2	TGCGCCAGCAGCGAGACACCAACTAATAACTATGGCTACACCTTC	CASSETPTNNYGYTF
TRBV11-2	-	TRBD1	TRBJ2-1	TGTGCCAGCAGCTTACTCACCAGGGGGCTCAATGAGCAGTTCTTC	CASSLLTRGLNEQFF
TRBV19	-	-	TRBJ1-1	TGTGCCAGTAGTATAGCGCAGGGAAGGAACACTGAAGCTTTCTTT	CASSIAQGRNTEAFF
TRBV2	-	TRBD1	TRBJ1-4	TGTGCCAGCAGCACAGGGGGCTCTAATGAAAAACTGTTTTTT	CASSTGGSNEKLFF
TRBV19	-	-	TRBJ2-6	TGTGCCAGTAGTATTACAGGGTCAAACTCTGGGGCCAACGTCCTGACTTTC	CASSITGSNSGANVLTF
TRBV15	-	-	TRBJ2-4	TGTGCCACCAGCAGCGTGCTGGACGGGATGTGGGAAAACATTCAGTACTTC	CATSSVLDGMWENIQYF
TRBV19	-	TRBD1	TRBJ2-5	TGTGCCAGTAGTCGCCCGGGACAGGGTCGCGAGACCCAGTACTTC	CASSRPGQGRETQYF
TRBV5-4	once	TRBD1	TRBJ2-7	TGTGCCAGCAGCTCTGGGCCGGGACAGGGGTTTTACGAGCAGTACTTC	CASSSGPGQGFYEQYF
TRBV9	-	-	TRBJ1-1	TGTGCCAGCAGCGCCCAAGTTCAGATGAACACTGAAGCTTTCTTT	CASSAQVQMNTEAFF
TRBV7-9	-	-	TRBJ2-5	TGTGCCAGCAGCCCCGTGAAGGGACGGGAGACCCAGTACTTC	CASSPVKGRETQYF
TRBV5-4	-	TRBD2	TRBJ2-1	TGTGCCAGCAGCTCACCCGGGACTAGATCCAATGAGCAGTTCTTC	CASSSPGTRSNEQFF
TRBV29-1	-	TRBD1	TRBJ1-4	TGCAGCGCCTTGACAGGGGCAATTGAAAAACTGTTTTTT	CSALTGAIEKLFF
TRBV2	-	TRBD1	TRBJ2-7	TGTGCCAGCAGGGAAGACAGGGGGCCCTACGAGCAGTACTTC	CASREDRGPYEQYF
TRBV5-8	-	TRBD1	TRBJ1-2	TGTGCCAGCAGCAATCCCACCGGGACAGCTAACTATGGCTACACCTTC	CASSNPTGTANYGYTF
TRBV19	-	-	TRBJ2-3	TGTGCCAGTAGTACCGAACTAGCTAGCACAGATACGCAGTATTTT	CASSTELASTDTQYF
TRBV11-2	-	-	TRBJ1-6	TGTGCCAGCAGCCAAAGTATTTTATCTGGGCAGGGGCGCTCACCCCTCCACTTT	CASSQSILSGQGRSPLHF
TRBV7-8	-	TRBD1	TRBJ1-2	TGTGCCAGCAGCCGACCGACGAGACAGGGGGGGCAAGGCTACACCTTC	CASSRPTRQGGQGYTF
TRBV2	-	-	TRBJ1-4	TGTGCCAGCAGTATCAGCAGTACCTATAATGAAAAACTGTTTTTT	CASSISSTYNEKLFF
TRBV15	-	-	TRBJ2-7	TGTGCCACCAGCAGAGAGCCGTCCCTATCTGGCGAGCAGTACTTC	CATSREPSLSGEQYF
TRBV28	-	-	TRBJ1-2	TGTGCCAGCAGTGCGGGGGACCCACCTGGGGATGGCTACACCTTC	CASSAGDPPGDGYTF
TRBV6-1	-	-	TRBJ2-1	TGTGCCAGCTCTTCAATCTTCTATGAGCAGTTCTTC	CASSSIFYEQFF
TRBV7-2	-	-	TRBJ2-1	TGTGCCAGCAGCCGCAGGGGAGTAGCGACTGGGAATGAGCAGTTCTTC	CASSRRGVATGNEQFF
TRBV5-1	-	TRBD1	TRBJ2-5	TGCGCCAGCAGCTTGGGGGGACAGCTGAATAAAGAGACCCAGTACTTC	CASSLGGQLNKETQYF
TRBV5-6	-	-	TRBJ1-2	TGTGCCAGCAGCCCATTAACAGACTATGGCTACACCTTC	CASSPLTDYGYTF
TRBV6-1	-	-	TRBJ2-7	TGTGCCAGCAGCGACTCAGGGTTCCTGGAGCAGTACTTC	CASSDSGFLEQYF
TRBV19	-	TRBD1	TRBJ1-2	TGTGCCAGTAGTACCCCCGCGGGACAGGCCTATGGCTACACCTTC	CASSTPAGQAYGYTF
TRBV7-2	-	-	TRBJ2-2	TGTGCCAGCAGCACGTCAGGGGGGACGAACACCGGGGAGCTGTTTTTT	CASSTSGGTNTGELFF
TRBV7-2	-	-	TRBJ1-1	TGTGCCAGCATTTGGGGAGGGGGTAGTGAAGCTTTCTTT	CASIWGGGSEAFF
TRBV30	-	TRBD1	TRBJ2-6	TGTGCCTGGAGTGTACAGGGGGCAGGTGGGGCCAACGTCCTGACTTTC	CAWSVQGAGGANVLTF
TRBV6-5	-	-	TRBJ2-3	TGTGCCAGCAGTTCCGTGACAGGGAGGGGCACAGATACGCAGTATTTT	CASSSVTGRGTDTQYF
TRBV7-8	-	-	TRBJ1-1	TGTGCCAGCAGCTTGAATGTCGGTGGACAGATGAACACTGAAGCTTTCTTT	CASSLNVGGQMNTEAFF
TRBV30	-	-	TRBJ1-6	TGTGCCTGGAGTGTAGGAGGGATTGTCCACTTT	CAWSVGGIVHF
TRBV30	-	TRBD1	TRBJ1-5	TGTGCCTGGACCCCCGGACAGGGCGGACAGCCCCAGCATTTT	CAWTPGQGGQPQHF
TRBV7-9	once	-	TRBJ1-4	TGTGCCAGCAGCTCGAGGATGGAAAAACTGTTTTTT	CASSSRMEKLFF
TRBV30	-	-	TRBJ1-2	TGTGCCTGGAGTGTAGTACCCCTTGGAGGCTACACCTTC	CAWSVVPLGGYTF
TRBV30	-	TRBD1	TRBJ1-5	TGTGCCCCCAGGGGGCGTAGCAATCAGCCCCAGCATTTT	CAPRGRSNQPQHF